This TCR beta chain was sequenced in a study of CD8 T cells in Susac syndrome (dated by TCRdb to between 2018 and 2020). The study in broad terms: Whether CD8+ T cell activation and differentiation in Susac syndrome was antigen driven was tested using repertoire sequencing. The clonality of the CD8+ T cell repertoire was compared across around twelve healthy donors, roughly 14 Susac syndrome patients and under 17 multiple sclerosis patients.

V and J are truncated by 0 bases and 6 bases respectively, leaving an intervening sequence of 12 bases. CDR1 and CDR2 are drawn from the germline V gene: SQVTM, ANQGSEA. From its cysteine to its phenylalanine, the CDR3 spans 14 amino acids. Just CDR3 DNA is preserved here, 42 bases in frame from base 1. Peripheral blood CD8+ and CD4+ T cells from healthy donors, Susac syndrome patients and multiple sclerosis patients were profiled by high-throughput TCR beta sequencing. The multiple sclerosis controls were treatment-naive patients who had stable or active relapsing-remitting disease and met the revised McDonald criteria. CD8+ TEMRA cells were enriched by FACS, while bulk CD8+ and CD4+ T cells were purified by magnetic negative isolation. Blood was drawn into EDTA tubes, processed within 24 hours, and PBMCs were isolated by density gradient centrifugation. PBMCs intended for TCR sequencing were frozen in liquid nitrogen and were later thawed in a 37 degrees C water bath. Purity of sorted or isolated CD4+, CD8+ and CD8+ TEMRA cells was at least 90%.

What the authors observed across the whole study: The study acknowledged that relatively few individuals were included in the TCR sequencing and HLA analysis.

As concerns this clonotype: What antigen it recognizes has not been identified. Base quality data are lacking; no much larger clone is found one base away.

RNA was extracted using the RNeasy kit, and roughly 0.5 to 1 microgram was reverse transcribed with random hexamers. The immunoSEQ multiplex PCR assay, covering 54 Vbeta and 13 Jbeta segments, was used to amplify TCR beta CDR3 regions. To correct PCR amplification bias, a synthetic template baseline was used for both primer optimization and computational correction. The paper's processing steps were these. Reads were annotated to V, D and J genes per IMGT and analyzed with immunoSEQ Analyzer, keeping only productive sequences. To calculate clonality, Shannon entropy was normalized by log2 of the number of productive unique sequences and then subtracted from one. For each patient and control, public and private clones were evaluated among the 100 most prevalent clones. Clones were defined as Susac-specific if absent from the healthy and MS cohorts, from under 1,200 published viral clones and from other ImmuneACCESS disease sequences. The public reads were quality trimmed at Q25 with fastp and then assembled into clones with MiXCR by TCRdb, keeping productive beta chains. Records with the same CDR3 protein are collapsed into one entry carrying the most frequent genes and DNA. The V and J calls and clone size are TCRdb's, not the authors'. The sample table shows roughly 150,000 distinct CDR3 sequences, and just under 97% are seen once. Of the sample, around 0.15% is held by the ten largest clones.

The receptor was isolated from a human donor with multiple sclerosis. What was sequenced was CD8+ T cells from PBMCs. Recombination joined TRBV29-1 with TRBJ2-1; matching of 5 bases hints at TRBD1 as the D gene. The DNA sequence is as follows: TGCAGCGTTGAAGATATCGACAGCTTCAATGAGCAGTTCTTC. Translated, it gives CSVEDIDSFNEQFF.